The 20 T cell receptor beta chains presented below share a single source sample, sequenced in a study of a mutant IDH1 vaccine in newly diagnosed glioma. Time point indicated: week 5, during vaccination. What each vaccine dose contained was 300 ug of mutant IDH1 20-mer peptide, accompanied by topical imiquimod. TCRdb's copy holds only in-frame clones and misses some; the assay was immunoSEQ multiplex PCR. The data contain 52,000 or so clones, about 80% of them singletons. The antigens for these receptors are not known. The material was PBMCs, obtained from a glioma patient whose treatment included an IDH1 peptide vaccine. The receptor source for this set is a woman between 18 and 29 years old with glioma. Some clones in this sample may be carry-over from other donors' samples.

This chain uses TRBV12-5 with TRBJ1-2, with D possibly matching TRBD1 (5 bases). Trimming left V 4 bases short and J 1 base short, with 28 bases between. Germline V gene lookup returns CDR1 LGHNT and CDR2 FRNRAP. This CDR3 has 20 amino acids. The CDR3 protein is CASGYPGGSADIRSNYGYTF. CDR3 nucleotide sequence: TGTGCTAGTGGTTATCCGGGGGGAAGCGCCGACATACGAAGTAACTATGGCTACACCTTC.

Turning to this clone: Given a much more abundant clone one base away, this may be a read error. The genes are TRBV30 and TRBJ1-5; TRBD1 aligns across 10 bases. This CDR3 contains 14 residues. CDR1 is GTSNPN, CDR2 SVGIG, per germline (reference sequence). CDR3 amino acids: CAWRGDRGNQPRHF. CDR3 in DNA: TGTGCCTGGAGGGGGGACAGGGGTAATCAGCCCCGGCATTTT.

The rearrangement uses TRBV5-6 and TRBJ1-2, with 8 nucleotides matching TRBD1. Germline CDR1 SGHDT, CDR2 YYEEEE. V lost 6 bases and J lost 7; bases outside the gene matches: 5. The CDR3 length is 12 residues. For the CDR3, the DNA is TGTGCCAGCACTCAGGGGGCGGGTGGCTACACCTTC. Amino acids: CASTQGAGGYTF.

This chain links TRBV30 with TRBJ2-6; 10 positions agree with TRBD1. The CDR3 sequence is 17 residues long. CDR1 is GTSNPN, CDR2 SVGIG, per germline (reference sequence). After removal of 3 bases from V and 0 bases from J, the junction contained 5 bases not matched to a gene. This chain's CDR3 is CAWSLRTGGSGANVLTF. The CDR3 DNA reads TGTGCCTGGAGCCTTCGGACAGGGGGCTCTGGGGCCAACGTCCTGACTTTC.

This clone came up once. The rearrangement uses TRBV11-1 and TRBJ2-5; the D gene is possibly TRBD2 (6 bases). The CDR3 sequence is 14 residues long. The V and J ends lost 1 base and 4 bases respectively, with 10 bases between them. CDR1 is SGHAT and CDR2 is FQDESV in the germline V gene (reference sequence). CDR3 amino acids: CASSLEALAETQYF. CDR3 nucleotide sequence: TGTGCCAGCAGCTTAGAAGCACTAGCAGAGACCCAGTACTTC.

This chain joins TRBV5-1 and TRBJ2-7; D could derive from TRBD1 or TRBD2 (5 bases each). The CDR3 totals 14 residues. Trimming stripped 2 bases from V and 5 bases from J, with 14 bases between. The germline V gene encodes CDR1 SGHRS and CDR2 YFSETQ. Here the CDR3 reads CASSFESVGDEQYF. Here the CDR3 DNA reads TGCGCCAGCAGCTTTGAAAGTGTGGGGGACGAGCAGTACTTC.

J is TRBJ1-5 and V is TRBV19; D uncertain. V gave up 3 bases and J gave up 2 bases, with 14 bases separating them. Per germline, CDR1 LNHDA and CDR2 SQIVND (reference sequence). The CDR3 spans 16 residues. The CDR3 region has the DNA TGTGCCAGTAGTATCTTGGGTTCCGATGGCAATCAGCCCCAGCATTTT. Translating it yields CASSILGSDGNQPQHF.

CDR3 sequence (DNA): TGCGCCAGCAGCTTGGCCGGTGGTTTCTTCACTGAAGCTTTCTTT. Protein sequence: CASSLAGGFFTEAFF. V is TRBV5-1 and J is TRBJ1-1, with D hard to call. The germline V and J ends were trimmed by 0 bases and 4 bases, with 13 bases remaining between them. Germline V gene sequence: CDR1 SGHRS, CDR2 YFSETQ. The CDR3 consists of 15 residues. Full variable domain (missing parts from reference TRBV5-1 and TRBJ1-1): KAGVTQTPRYLIKTRGQQVTLSCSPISGHRSVSWYQQTPGQGLQFLFEYFSETQRNKGNFPGRFSGRQFSNSRSEMNVSTLELGDSALYLCASSLAGGFFTEAFFGQGTRLTVV.

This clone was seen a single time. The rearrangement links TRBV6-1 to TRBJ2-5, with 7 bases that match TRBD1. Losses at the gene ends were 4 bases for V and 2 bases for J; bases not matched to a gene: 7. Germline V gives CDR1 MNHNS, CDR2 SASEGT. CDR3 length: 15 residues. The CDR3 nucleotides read TGTGCCAGCAGTGGACGGACAGGCTCACAAGAGACCCAGTACTTC. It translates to CASSGRTGSQETQYF.

CDR3 sequence (DNA): TGTGCCAGCAGCCCCGAACTAGACCCCTACGAGCAGTACTTC. Protein: CASSPELDPYEQYF. The V and J genes are TRBV5-5 and TRBJ2-7, with a tentative D call TRBD2 (5 bases). In germline, CDR1 is SGHKS, CDR2 YYEKEE (reference sequence). Trimming stripped 4 bases from V and 2 bases from J, with 13 bases between. The CDR3 sequence is 14 residues long.

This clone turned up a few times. The CDR3 loop is CASSVGGAIGETQYF. The CDR3 region has the DNA TGTGCCAGCAGCGTAGGGGGGGCGATTGGAGAGACCCAGTACTTC. The J gene is TRBJ2-5, the V gene TRBV9; D might be TRBD1 or TRBD2, each matching 6 bases. From germline, CDR1 is SGDLS and CDR2 YYNGEE. The CDR3 loop spans 15 amino acids. V was shortened by 0 bases and J by 4 bases, with 13 bases between the two germline ends.

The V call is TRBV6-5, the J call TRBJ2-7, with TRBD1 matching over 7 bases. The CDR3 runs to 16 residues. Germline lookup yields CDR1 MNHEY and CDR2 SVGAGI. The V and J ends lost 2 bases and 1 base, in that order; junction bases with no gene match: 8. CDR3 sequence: CASSYRQGRASYEQYF. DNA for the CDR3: TGTGCCAGCAGTTACAGACAGGGTAGGGCTTCCTACGAGCAGTACTTC.

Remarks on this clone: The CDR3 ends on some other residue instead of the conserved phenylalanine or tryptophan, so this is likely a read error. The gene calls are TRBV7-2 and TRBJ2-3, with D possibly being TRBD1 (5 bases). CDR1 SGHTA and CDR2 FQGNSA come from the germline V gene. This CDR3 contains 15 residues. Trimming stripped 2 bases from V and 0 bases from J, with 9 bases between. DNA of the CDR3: TGTGCCAGCAGCTTACAGGGAACTAGCACAGATACGCAGTATCTT. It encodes CASSLQGTSTDTQYL.

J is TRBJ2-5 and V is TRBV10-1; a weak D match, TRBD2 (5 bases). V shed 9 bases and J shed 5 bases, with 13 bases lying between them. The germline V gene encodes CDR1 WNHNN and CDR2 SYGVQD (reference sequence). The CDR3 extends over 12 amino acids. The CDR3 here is CASTLVLETQYF. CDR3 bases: TGCGCCAGTACACTAGTGCTTGAGACCCAGTACTTC.

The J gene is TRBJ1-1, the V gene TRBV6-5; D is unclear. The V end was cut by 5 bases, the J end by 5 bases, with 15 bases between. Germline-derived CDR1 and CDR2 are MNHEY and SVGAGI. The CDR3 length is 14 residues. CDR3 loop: CASSLGRIATEAFF. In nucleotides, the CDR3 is TGTGCCAGCAGTCTTGGACGGATAGCGACTGAAGCTTTCTTT.

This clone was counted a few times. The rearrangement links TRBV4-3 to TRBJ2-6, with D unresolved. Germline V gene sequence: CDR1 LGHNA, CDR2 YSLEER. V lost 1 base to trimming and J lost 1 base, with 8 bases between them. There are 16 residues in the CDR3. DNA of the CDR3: TGCGCCAGCAGCCAAGGGATTGGGTCTGGGGCCAACGTCCTGACTTTC. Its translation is CASSQGIGSGANVLTF.

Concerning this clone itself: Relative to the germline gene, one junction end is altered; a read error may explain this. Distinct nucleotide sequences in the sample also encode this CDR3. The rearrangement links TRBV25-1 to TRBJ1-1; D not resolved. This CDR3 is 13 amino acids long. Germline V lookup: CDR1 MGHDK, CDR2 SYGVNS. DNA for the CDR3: TGCGCCAGCAGTGAATACCGGGGTACTGAAGCTTTCTTT. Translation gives CASSEYRGTEAFF.

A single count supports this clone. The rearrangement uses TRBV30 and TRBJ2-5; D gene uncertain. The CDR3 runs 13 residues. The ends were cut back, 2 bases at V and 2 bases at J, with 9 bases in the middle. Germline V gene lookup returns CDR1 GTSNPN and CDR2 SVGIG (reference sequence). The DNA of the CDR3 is TGTGCCTGGAGTCGAAGGGCTCAAGAGACCCAGTACTTC. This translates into CAWSRRAQETQYF.

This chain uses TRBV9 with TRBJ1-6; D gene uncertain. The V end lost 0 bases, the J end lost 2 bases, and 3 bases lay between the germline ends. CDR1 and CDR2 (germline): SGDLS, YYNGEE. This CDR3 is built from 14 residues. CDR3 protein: CASSVDPYNSPLHF. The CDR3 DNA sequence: TGTGCCAGCAGCGTAGACCCCTATAATTCACCCCTCCACTTT.

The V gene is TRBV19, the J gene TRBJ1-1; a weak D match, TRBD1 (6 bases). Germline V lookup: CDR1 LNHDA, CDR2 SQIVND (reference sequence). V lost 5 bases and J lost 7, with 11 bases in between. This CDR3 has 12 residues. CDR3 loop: CASSLQGSEAFF. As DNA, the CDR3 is TGTGCCAGTAGTTTACAGGGAAGTGAAGCTTTCTTT.